A single sample is the source of the 28 T cell receptor beta chains below, sequenced in a study of blood T cell repertoires in COVID-19. TCRdb's table, derived via immunoSEQ multiplex PCR, lists solely in-frame clones and lacks some. The repertoire holds 100,000 to 150,000 clones, with about 85% as singletons. Material for sequencing was peripheral blood. The receptors come from a man aged 60 to 69 with acute or convalescent COVID-19.

The chain carries TRBV28 and TRBJ1-6; a weak D match, TRBD1 (5 bases). V lost 8 bases to trimming and J lost 5 bases, with 19 bases between them. This CDR3 is built from 16 residues. CDR1 MDHEN and CDR2 SYDVKM come from the germline V gene. Here the CDR3 DNA reads TGTGCCAGCCTGGGAGGGGCTCTAAGAGATAATTCACCCCTCCACTTT. Translated, it gives CASLGGALRDNSPLHF.

This clone was seen once. CDR3 in DNA: TGTGCCAGCAGCTTCGGGGGGGGCCCAGATACGCAGTATTTT. It is translated as CASSFGGGPDTQYF. The chain combines TRBV7-3 with TRBJ2-3; 8 bases line up with TRBD2. This CDR3 comprises 14 residues. Germline-derived CDR1 and CDR2 are SGHTA and FQGTGA. V gave up 3 bases and J gave up 4 bases; unmatched junction bases: 3.

This chain links TRBV29-1 with TRBJ1-2, with D possibly being TRBD1 (5 bases). Germline V gene data show CDR1 as SQVTM and CDR2 as ANQGSEA. This CDR3 is built from 15 residues. The germline V and J ends were trimmed by 2 bases and 6 bases, with 19 bases remaining between them. This CDR3 is CSVELITRGLNGYTF. CDR3 nucleotides: TGCAGCGTTGAACTAATTACGCGGGGACTTAATGGCTACACCTTC.

The rearrangement uses TRBV7-3 and TRBJ2-2, with TRBD2 matching over 9 bases. The CDR3 is made up of 16 amino acids. V was clipped by 4 bases and J by 1 base; unmatched bases: 4. From germline, CDR1 is SGHTA and CDR2 FQGTGA. CDR3 bases: TGTGCCAGCAGCTCAGGACTAGCGATGAACACCGGGGAGCTGTTTTTT. It specifies CASSSGLAMNTGELFF.

The genes are TRBV27 and TRBJ1-1; 8 bases line up with TRBD1. V lost 5 bases, J lost 2 bases, and 13 bases stayed unmatched. Per the germline V gene, CDR1 is MNHEY and CDR2 is SMNVEV (reference sequence). The CDR3 runs 17 residues. DNA of the CDR3: TGTGCCAGCAGTATAAACCCAGGACAGGGTGGAAACACTGAAGCTTTCTTT. This encodes CASSINPGQGGNTEAFF.

The chain recombines TRBV2 with TRBJ2-1, with 7 bases fitting TRBD1. Germline V gives CDR1 SNHLY, CDR2 FYNNEI. V gave up 4 bases and J gave up 7 bases; unmatched junction bases: 7. The CDR3 has 14 residues. The CDR3 spells CASSADRVGNEQFF. The CDR3, as DNA: TGTGCCAGCAGTGCCGACAGGGTGGGGAATGAGCAGTTCTTC.

This sequence joins TRBV28 and TRBJ2-3, with 7 bases matching TRBD1. The CDR3 extends over 16 amino acids. V shed 5 bases, J shed 2 bases, and the junction held 10 bases outside the gene matches. Germline V gene data show CDR1 as MDHEN and CDR2 as SYDVKM. CDR3 in amino acids: CASSIVRGGLTDTQYF. The CDR3 DNA follows: TGTGCCAGCAGTATAGTTAGAGGGGGCCTCACAGATACGCAGTATTTT.

This chain joins TRBV6-2 or TRBV6-3 and TRBJ2-1, with TRBD2 matching 7 bases. The V and J ends lost 4 bases and 7 bases, in that order; junction bases with no gene match: 13. Germline V gene lookup returns CDR1 MNHEY and CDR2 SVGEGT. CDR3 length: 16 amino acids. The CDR3 loop reads CASSSWASGTRNEQFF. The CDR3 nucleotides read TGTGCCAGCAGTTCCTGGGCTAGCGGCACAAGGAATGAGCAGTTCTTC.

The genes are TRBV2 and TRBJ1-5; 7 bases are a match to TRBD1. Trimming cost V 5 bases and J 6 bases; bases outside gene matches: 7. CDR1 SNHLY and CDR2 FYNNEI come from the germline V gene. The CDR3 is 14 residues long. The CDR3 nucleotides read TGTGCCAGCAGTCCCGACAGGGCGGGTCAGCCCCAGCATTTT. This sequence encodes CASSPDRAGQPQHF.

V is TRBV27 and J is TRBJ2-1; D ambiguous. Germline loops: CDR1 MNHEY, CDR2 SMNVEV (reference sequence). This CDR3 is 13 amino acids long. Trimming stripped 4 bases from V and 4 bases from J, with 8 bases between. CDR3 loop: CASSSLRYNEQFF. As DNA, the CDR3 is TGTGCCAGCAGTTCTTTGCGTTACAATGAGCAGTTCTTC.

The chain joins TRBV30 to TRBJ2-7; 8 bases are a match to TRBD2. Germline V CDR1 and CDR2: GTSNPN, SVGIG (reference sequence). This CDR3 is built from 12 residues. V gave up 7 bases and J gave up 5 bases; unmatched junction bases: 7. The CDR3 region is CASRGGRNEQYF. CDR3 coding DNA: TGTGCCTCAAGGGGCGGGAGGAACGAGCAGTACTTC.

The chain is built from TRBV5-1 and TRBJ2-7, with D perhaps TRBD1 (5 bases). The V end was cut by 0 bases, the J end by 3 bases, with 13 bases between. CDR1 is SGHRS, CDR2 YFSETQ, per germline. This CDR3 has 15 residues. CDR3 nucleotides: TGCGCCAGCAGCTTGGAGCAGGGAAGTATCTACGAGCAGTACTTC. It is translated as CASSLEQGSIYEQYF.

This sequence joins TRBV19 and TRBJ2-7; D possibly corresponds to TRBD1 (6 bases). The CDR3 is made up of 16 amino acids. The V end was cut by 4 bases, the J end by 2 bases, with 18 bases between. Germline CDR1 reads LNHDA; CDR2 reads SQIVND (reference sequence). Here the CDR3 DNA reads TGTGCCAGTAGTACCCTCCCCCTCGACAGGCCCTACGAGCAGTACTTC. It codes for CASSTLPLDRPYEQYF.

The chain joins TRBV2 to TRBJ2-3; no reliable D call. The germline V gene has CDR1 SNHLY and CDR2 FYNNEI. The CDR3 loop spans 13 amino acids. The V end was cut by 0 bases, the J end by 6 bases, with 7 bases between. The chain's CDR3 is CASSEAQRDTQYF. The CDR3 DNA reads TGTGCCAGCAGTGAAGCCCAGAGGGATACGCAGTATTTT.

The chain combines TRBV5-4 with TRBJ1-1; 7 bases align to TRBD1. The CDR3 is made up of 15 amino acids. The ends lost 4 bases at V and 0 bases at J; junction bases unmatched: 6. Germline CDR1 and CDR2: SGHNT and YYREEE (reference sequence). CDR3 loop: CASSGRDSLNTEAFF. CDR3 bases: TGTGCCAGCAGCGGACGGGACAGTTTGAACACTGAAGCTTTCTTT. The full variable domain, rest sourced from reference TRBV5-4 and TRBJ1-1, is ETGVTQSPTHLIKTRGQQVTLRCSSQSGHNTVSWYQQALGQGPQFIFQYYREEENGRGNFPPRFSGLQFPNYSSELNVNALELDDSALYLCASSGRDSLNTEAFFGQGTRLTVV.

The sample holds a few counts of this clone. The V and J genes are TRBV4-1 and TRBJ1-1; TRBD1 matches 8 bases. The CDR3 is 14 amino acids. Germline lookup yields CDR1 MGHRA and CDR2 YSYEKL. J gave up 11 bases and V 1 base, and 9 bases lay outside the gene matches. The CDR3 DNA reads as TGCGCCAGCAGCCAAGGGGAGAGGACAGGGTTCGCTTTCTTT. Encoded protein: CASSQGERTGFAFF.

The rearrangement uses TRBV5-1 and TRBJ1-2; weak D call: TRBD1 (6 bases). Trimming removed 6 bases at V and 0 bases at J, with 12 bases between. Germline values: CDR1 SGHRS, CDR2 YFSETQ. The CDR3 extends over 14 amino acids. The CDR3 sequence is CASKSGATNYGYTF. CDR3 sequence (DNA): TGCGCCAGCAAGTCAGGGGCAACTAACTATGGCTACACCTTC.

This chain connects TRBV3-1 (or the pseudogene TRBV3-2) to TRBJ1-2; 11 positions agree with TRBD1. The V gene end was trimmed by 1 base and the J gene end by 7 bases; junction bases not matched to a gene: 2. Looked up from germline, CDR1 is LGHDT and CDR2 is YNNKEL (reference sequence). The CDR3 runs 14 residues. The CDR3 region has the DNA TGTGCCAGCAGCCAAGGGACAGGGGGCTTTGGCTACACCTTC. Its translation: CASSQGTGGFGYTF.

V gene TRBV27 combines with J gene TRBJ2-3; D may be TRBD2 (5 bases). The germline V and J ends were trimmed by 3 bases and 0 bases, with 7 bases remaining between them. The CDR3 has 14 amino acids. Looked up from germline, CDR1 is MNHEY and CDR2 is SMNVEV (reference sequence). Here the CDR3 DNA reads TGTGCCAGCAGTTTGGGAGTTAGCACAGATACGCAGTATTTT. Translated: CASSLGVSTDTQYF.

The chain carries TRBV3-1 (or the pseudogene TRBV3-2) and TRBJ1-1; D is unresolved. The CDR3 loop spans 14 amino acids. Trimming took off 3 bases at V and 0 bases at J, with 8 bases between the two ends. The V gene's germline CDR1 is LGHDT and CDR2 YNNKEL (reference sequence). The CDR3 coding sequence is TGTGCCAGCAGCCAGAGGGCCGTGAACACTGAAGCTTTCTTT. This codes for CASSQRAVNTEAFF.

This clone was detected a few times. This sequence joins TRBV30 and TRBJ1-2; the match to TRBD1 covers 8 bases. The germline V gene encodes CDR1 GTSNPN and CDR2 SVGIG (reference sequence). J gave up 4 bases and V 0 bases, and 10 bases lay outside the gene matches. The CDR3 length is 16 residues. In nucleotides, the CDR3 is TGTGCCTGGAGTGTAAATGACAGGGGAAGTTTCTATGGCTACACCTTC. This encodes CAWSVNDRGSFYGYTF.

This clone has more than one count but fewer than ten. The CDR3 bases are TGTGCCACCAGCAGTCCTCCGAGGGCTGAAGCTTTCTTT. Translated, it gives CATSSPPRAEAFF. The chain couples TRBV15 to TRBJ1-1; the D is unclear. The CDR3 contains 13 residues. V shed 3 bases and J shed 6 bases, with 11 bases lying between them. Germline V gives CDR1 LNHNV, CDR2 YYDKDF (reference sequence).

The chain joins TRBV5-1 to TRBJ2-3, with a possible D match to TRBD2 (5 bases). Germline V gene data show CDR1 as SGHRS and CDR2 as YFSETQ. This CDR3 contains 14 residues. The V and J ends lost 0 bases and 7 bases respectively, with 12 bases between them. CDR3 loop: CASSLGVERNTQYF. CDR3 nucleotide sequence: TGCGCCAGCAGCTTGGGGGTCGAGCGGAATACGCAGTATTTT.

The CDR3 region is CAWRGLAGRGTQYF. The DNA for the CDR3 is TGTGCCTGGAGGGGGTTAGCGGGACGAGGGACCCAGTACTTC. V usage is TRBV30 and J usage is TRBJ2-5; 8 bases match TRBD2. This CDR3 is built from 14 residues. The junction had 10 bases not matched to a gene; V was cut back by 3 bases and J by 7 bases. Germline V gene data show CDR1 as GTSNPN and CDR2 as SVGIG (reference sequence).

This clone was found once. The chain combines TRBV30 with TRBJ2-5; 9 bases agree with TRBD1. The V gene's germline CDR1 is GTSNPN and CDR2 SVGIG (reference sequence). V shed 3 bases and J 5 bases; nucleotides not matched to a gene: 7. The CDR3 is 14 amino acids. CDR3 loop: CAWRSGQGGETQYF. The CDR3 DNA is TGTGCCTGGAGATCGGGACAGGGCGGGGAGACCCAGTACTTC.

This chain uses TRBV5-8 with TRBJ1-5, with TRBD1 identical over 9 bases. The germline V gene encodes CDR1 SGHTS and CDR2 YDEGEE. This CDR3 contains 14 residues. Trimming at V came to 4 bases and at J to 2 bases, leaving 1 base not matched to a gene. The chain's CDR3 is CASSRDRGNQPQHF. Written as DNA, the CDR3 is TGTGCCAGCAGCCGGGACAGGGGCAATCAGCCCCAGCATTTT.

This clone was detected a few times. V usage is TRBV30 and J usage is TRBJ1-6; no clear D gene. This CDR3 contains 13 residues. Trimming cost V 5 bases and J 7 bases, with 12 bases left between them. Germline V lookup: CDR1 GTSNPN, CDR2 SVGIG (reference sequence). CDR3 amino acids: CAWQAGRNSPLHF. As DNA, the CDR3 is TGTGCCTGGCAAGCAGGTCGGAATTCACCCCTCCACTTT.

The V call is TRBV5-1, the J call TRBJ1-4; D possibly corresponds to TRBD1 (6 bases). CDR1 is SGHRS, CDR2 YFSETQ, per germline. Trimming shortened V by 4 bases and J by 7 bases, and 17 bases separated the two germline ends. The CDR3 runs to 15 residues. The CDR3 bases are TGCGCCAGCAGCGCGGAACAGGGCAGGTCTGAAAAACTGTTTTTT. It yields the protein CASSAEQGRSEKLFF.